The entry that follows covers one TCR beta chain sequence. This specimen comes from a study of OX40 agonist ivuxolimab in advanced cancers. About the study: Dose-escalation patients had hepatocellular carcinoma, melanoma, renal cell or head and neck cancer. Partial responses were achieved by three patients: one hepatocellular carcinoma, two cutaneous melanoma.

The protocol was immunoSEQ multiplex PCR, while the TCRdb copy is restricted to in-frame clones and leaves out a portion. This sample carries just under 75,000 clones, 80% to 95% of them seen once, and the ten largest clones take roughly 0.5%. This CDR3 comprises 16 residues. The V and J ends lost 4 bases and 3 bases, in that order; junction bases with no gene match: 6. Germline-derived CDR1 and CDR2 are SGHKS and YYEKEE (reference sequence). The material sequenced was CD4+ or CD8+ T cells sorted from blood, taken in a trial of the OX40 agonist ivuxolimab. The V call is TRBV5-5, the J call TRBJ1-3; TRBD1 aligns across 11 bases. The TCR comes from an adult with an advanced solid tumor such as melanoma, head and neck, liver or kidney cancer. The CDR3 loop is CASSRGQGAYGNTIYF. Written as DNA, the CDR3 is TGTGCCAGCAGCCGCGGACAGGGGGCTTATGGAAACACCATATATTTT.